This T cell receptor beta chain was sequenced in a study of PD-1 blockade in classical Hodgkin lymphoma. This CDR3 comprises 15 residues. J lost 8 bases, V lost 3 bases, and 9 bases had no gene match. The V gene's germline CDR1 is SGHTS and CDR2 YDEGEE. Time point defined: cycle 4 day 1 (C4D1), after more than five weeks of nivolumab. Brentuximab vedotin exposure varied, and every patient relapsed after autologous stem cell transplantation. Sequencing used immunoSEQ multiplex PCR; TCRdb keeps in-frame clones, though not all of them. This sample has tens of thousands of clones, with just over 90% found just once.

The clonotype comes from a human donor with classical Hodgkin lymphoma. The chain uses TRBV5-8 and TRBJ1-5, with TRBD1 matching 9 bases. Material: peripheral blood mononuclear cells (PBMCs), obtained before the fourth cycle of nivolumab. CDR3 residues: CASSSTGGYDKPQHF. The CDR3 coding sequence is TGTGCCAGCAGCTCTACAGGGGGCTATGATAAGCCCCAGCATTTT.